This TCR beta chain originates from a study of graft-versus-host responses after intestinal transplantation. Study-level points and caveats: High graft-versus-host to host-versus-graft clonal ratios were found in allografts of patients who had graft-donor T cell macrochimerism.

Sequenced by immunoSEQ multiplex PCR; TCRdb stores in-frame clones only, minus some. The sample lists more than 65,000 clones; about 80% were seen once. As to this clone: What it binds is not known.

The CDR3 is made up of 11 amino acids. V was cut by 3 bases and J by 15 bases, with 12 bases left in between. Germline V gene data show CDR1 as MDHEN and CDR2 as SYDVKM. This clonotype was obtained from a human donor who was the organ donor for an intestinal transplant. The sequencing here drew on unstimulated CD4+ T cells sorted from spleen or lymph node cells, taken before transplant. The V gene is TRBV28, the J gene TRBJ2-1, with D perhaps TRBD1 (5 bases). The chain's CDR3 is CASSLMGQPFF. CDR3 bases: TGTGCCAGCAGTTTGATGGGGCAGCCGTTCTTC.